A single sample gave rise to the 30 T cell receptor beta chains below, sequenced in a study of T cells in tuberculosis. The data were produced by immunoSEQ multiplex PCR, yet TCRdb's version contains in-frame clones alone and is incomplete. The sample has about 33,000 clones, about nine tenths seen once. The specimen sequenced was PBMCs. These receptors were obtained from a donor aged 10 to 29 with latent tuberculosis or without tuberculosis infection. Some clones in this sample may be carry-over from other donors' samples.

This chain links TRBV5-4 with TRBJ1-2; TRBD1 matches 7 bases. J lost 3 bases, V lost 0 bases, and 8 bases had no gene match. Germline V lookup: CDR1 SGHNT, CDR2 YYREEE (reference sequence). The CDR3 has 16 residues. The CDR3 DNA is TGTGCCAGCAGCTTGGTGGGACAGCCCCCCTACTATGGCTACACCTTC. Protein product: CASSLVGQPPYYGYTF.

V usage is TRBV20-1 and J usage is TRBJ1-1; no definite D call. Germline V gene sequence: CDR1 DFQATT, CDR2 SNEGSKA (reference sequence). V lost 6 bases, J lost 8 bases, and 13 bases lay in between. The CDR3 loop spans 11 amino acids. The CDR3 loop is CSAPMVREAFF. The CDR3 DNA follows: TGCAGTGCCCCCATGGTTCGGGAAGCTTTCTTT.

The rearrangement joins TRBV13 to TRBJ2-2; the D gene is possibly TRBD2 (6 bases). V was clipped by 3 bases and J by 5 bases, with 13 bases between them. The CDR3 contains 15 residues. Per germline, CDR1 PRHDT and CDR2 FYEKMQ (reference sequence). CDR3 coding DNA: TGTGCCAGCAGCTTCACGAACGGGGGAACCGGGGAGCTGTTTTTT. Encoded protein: CASSFTNGGTGELFF.

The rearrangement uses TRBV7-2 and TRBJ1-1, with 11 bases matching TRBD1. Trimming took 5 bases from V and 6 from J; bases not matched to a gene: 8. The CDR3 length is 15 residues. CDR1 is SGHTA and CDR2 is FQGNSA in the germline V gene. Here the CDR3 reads CASSPSGTGGPEAFF. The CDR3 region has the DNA TGTGCCAGCAGCCCGTCCGGGACAGGGGGACCTGAAGCTTTCTTT.

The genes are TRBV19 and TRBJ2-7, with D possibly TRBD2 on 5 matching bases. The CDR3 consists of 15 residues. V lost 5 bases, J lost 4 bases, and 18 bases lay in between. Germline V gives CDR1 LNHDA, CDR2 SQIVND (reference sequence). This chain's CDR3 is CASSRGEALIYEQYF. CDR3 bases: TGTGCCAGTAGTCGGGGAGAAGCCCTGATTTACGAGCAGTACTTC. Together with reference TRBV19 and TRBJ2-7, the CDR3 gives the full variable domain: DGGITQSPKYLFRKEGQNVTLSCEQNLNHDAMYWYRQDPGQGLRLIYYSQIVNDFQKGDIAEGYSVSREKKESFPLTVTSAQKNPTAFYLCASSRGEALIYEQYFGPGTRLTVT.

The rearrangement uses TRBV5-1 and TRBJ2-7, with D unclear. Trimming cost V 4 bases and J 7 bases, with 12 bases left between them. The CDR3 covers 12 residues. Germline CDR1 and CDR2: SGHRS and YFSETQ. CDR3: CASSLDIGEQYF. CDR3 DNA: TGCGCCAGCAGCCTTGATATCGGGGAGCAGTACTTC.

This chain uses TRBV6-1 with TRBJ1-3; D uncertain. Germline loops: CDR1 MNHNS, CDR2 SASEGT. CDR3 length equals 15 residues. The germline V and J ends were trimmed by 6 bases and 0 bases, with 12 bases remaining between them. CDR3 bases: TGTGCCAGCAGCGTTACAGACCACTCTGGAAACACCATATATTTT. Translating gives CASSVTDHSGNTIYF.

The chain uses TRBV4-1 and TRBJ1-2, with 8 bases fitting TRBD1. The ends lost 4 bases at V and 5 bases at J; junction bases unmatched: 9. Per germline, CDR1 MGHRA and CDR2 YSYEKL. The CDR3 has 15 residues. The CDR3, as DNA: TGCGCCAGCAGCCTTGGCGCAGGGGGCGCGTATGGCTACACCTTC. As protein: CASSLGAGGAYGYTF.

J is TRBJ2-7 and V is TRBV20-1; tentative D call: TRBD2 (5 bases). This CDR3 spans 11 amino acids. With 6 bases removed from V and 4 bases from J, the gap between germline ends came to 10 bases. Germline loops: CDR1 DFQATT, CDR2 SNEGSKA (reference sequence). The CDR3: CSARVGYEQYF. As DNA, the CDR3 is TGCAGTGCGCGGGTGGGATACGAGCAGTACTTC.

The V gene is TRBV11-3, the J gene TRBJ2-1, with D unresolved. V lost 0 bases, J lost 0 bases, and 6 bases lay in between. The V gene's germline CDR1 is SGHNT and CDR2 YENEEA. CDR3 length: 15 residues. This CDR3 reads CASSLETSSYNEQFF. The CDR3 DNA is TGTGCCAGCAGCTTAGAAACGAGCTCCTACAATGAGCAGTTCTTC.

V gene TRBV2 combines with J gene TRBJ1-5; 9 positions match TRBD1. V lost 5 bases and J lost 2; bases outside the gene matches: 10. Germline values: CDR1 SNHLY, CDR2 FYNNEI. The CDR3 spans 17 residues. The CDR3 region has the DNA TGTGCCAGCAGTTGGGGTTCGACAGGGGGAGGCAATCAGCCCCAGCATTTT. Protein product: CASSWGSTGGGNQPQHF.

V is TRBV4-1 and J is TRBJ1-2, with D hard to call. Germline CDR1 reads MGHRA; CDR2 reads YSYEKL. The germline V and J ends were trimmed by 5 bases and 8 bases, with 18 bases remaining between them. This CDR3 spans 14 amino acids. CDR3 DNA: TGCGCCAGCAGCGCCCACAGTACGGGGTACGGCTACACCTTC. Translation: CASSAHSTGYGYTF.

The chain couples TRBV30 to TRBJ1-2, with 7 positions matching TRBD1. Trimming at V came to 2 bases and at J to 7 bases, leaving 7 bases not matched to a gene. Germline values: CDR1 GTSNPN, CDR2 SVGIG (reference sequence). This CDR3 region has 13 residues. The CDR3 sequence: CAWSPDRDGGYTF. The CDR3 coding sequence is TGTGCCTGGAGTCCAGACAGGGATGGTGGCTACACCTTC.

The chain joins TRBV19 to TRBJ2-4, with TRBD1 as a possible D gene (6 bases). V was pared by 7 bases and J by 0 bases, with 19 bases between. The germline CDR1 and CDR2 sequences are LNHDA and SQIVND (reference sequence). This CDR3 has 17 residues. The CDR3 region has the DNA TGTGCCAGTATGACAGGCTTTGGTACCTCAGCCAAAAACATTCAGTACTTC. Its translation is CASMTGFGTSAKNIQYF.

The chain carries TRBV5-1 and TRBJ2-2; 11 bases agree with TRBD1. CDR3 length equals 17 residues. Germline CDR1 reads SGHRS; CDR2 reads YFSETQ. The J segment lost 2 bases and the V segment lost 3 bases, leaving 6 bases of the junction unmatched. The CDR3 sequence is CASSSGQGAGNTGELFF. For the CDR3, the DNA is TGCGCCAGCAGCTCAGGACAGGGGGCCGGCAACACCGGGGAGCTGTTTTTT.

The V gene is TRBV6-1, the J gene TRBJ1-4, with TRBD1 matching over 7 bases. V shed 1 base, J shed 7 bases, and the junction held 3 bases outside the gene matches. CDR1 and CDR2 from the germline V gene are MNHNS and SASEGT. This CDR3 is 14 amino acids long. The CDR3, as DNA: TGTGCCAGCAGTGAAGGACAGGGTTTTGAAAAACTGTTTTTT. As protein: CASSEGQGFEKLFF.

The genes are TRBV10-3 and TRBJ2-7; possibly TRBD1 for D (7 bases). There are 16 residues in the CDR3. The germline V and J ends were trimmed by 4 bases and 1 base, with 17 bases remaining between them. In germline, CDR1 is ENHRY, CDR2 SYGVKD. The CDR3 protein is CAISGSKQGTSYEQYF. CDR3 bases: TGTGCCATCAGTGGGTCAAAACAGGGGACTTCCTACGAGCAGTACTTC.

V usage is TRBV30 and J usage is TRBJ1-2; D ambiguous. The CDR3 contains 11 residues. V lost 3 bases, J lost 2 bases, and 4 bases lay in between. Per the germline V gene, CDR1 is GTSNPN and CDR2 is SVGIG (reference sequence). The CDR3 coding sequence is TGTGCCTGGAGCACAAACTATGGCTACACCTTC. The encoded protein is CAWSTNYGYTF.

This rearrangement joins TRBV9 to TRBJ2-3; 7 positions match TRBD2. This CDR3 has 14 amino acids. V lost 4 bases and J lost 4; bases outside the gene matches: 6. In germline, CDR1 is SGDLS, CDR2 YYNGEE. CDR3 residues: CASSQSGVADTQYF. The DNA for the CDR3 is TGTGCCAGCAGCCAAAGCGGGGTAGCAGATACGCAGTATTTT.

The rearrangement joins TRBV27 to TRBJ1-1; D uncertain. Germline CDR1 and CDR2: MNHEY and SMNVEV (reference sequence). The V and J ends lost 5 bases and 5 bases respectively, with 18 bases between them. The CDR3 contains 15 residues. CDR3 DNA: TGTGCCAGCAGTCCAGGATCGGCCCTTCGGACTGAAGCTTTCTTT. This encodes CASSPGSALRTEAFF.

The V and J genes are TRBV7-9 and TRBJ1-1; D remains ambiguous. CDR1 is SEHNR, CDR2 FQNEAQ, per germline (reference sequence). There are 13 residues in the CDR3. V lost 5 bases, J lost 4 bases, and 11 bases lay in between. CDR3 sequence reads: CASSDFGATEAFF. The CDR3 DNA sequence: TGTGCCAGCAGCGACTTTGGTGCCACTGAAGCTTTCTTT.

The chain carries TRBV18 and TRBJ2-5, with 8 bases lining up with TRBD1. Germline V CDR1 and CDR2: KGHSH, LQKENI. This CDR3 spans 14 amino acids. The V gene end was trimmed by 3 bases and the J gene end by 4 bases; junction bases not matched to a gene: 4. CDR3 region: CASSPWTGRETQYF. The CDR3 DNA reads TGTGCCAGCTCACCGTGGACAGGGAGAGAGACCCAGTACTTC.

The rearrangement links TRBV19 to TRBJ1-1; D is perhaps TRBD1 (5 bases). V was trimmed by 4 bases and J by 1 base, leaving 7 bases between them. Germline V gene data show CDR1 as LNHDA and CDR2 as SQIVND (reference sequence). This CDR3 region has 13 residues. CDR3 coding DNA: TGTGCCAGTAGTACGACAGAGAACACTGAAGCTTTCTTT. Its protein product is CASSTTENTEAFF.

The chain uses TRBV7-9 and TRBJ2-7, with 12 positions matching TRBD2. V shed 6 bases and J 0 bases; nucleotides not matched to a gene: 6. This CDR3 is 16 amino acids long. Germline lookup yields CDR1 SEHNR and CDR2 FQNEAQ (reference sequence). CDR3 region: CASSPGLAGTSYEQYF. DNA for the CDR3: TGTGCCAGCAGTCCTGGACTAGCGGGGACCTCCTACGAGCAGTACTTC.

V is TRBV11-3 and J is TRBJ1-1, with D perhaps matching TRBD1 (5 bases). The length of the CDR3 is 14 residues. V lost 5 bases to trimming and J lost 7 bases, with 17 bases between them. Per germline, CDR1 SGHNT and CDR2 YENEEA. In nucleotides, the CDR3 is TGTGCCAGCAGCCTAGCTTACCCAGGGAATGAAGCTTTCTTT. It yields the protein CASSLAYPGNEAFF.

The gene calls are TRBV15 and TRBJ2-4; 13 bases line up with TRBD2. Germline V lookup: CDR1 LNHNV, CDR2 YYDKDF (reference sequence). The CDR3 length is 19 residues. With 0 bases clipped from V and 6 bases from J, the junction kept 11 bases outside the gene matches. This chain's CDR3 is CATSRDGTSGVAGGNIQYF. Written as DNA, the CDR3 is TGTGCCACCAGCAGAGATGGGACTAGCGGGGTCGCTGGTGGAAACATTCAGTACTTC.

CDR3 sequence reads: CASSVVQNTEAFF. The CDR3 region has the DNA TGTGCCAGCAGCGTAGTCCAGAACACTGAAGCTTTCTTT. V gene TRBV9 combines with J gene TRBJ1-1, with D unclear. V was cut by 0 bases and J by 1 base, with 4 bases left in between. Per germline, CDR1 SGDLS and CDR2 YYNGEE. The CDR3 length is 13 residues.

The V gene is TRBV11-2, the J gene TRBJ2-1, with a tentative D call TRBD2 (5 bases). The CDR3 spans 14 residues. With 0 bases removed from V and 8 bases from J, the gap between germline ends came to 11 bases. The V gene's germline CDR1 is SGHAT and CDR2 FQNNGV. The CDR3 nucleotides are TGTGCCAGCAGCTTAGAACTAGGGTACCATGAGCAGTTCTTC. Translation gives CASSLELGYHEQFF.

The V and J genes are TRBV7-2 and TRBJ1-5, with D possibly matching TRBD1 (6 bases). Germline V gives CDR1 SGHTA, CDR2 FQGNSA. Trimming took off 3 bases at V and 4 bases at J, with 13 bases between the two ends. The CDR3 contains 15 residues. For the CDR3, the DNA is TGTGCCAGCAGCTTCGGTCAGGGGCGGAATCAGCCCCAGCATTTT. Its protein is CASSFGQGRNQPQHF.

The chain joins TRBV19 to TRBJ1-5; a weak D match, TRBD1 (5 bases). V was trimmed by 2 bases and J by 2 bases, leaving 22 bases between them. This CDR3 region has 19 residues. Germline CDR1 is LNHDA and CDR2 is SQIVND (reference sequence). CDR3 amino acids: CASSILGTPGDGRNQPQHF. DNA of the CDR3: TGTGCCAGTAGTATACTGGGGACCCCGGGGGACGGCCGCAATCAGCCCCAGCATTTT.